This T cell receptor (beta chain) was identified during a study of blood T cell repertoires in COVID-19. About the research overall: Specimens from acute and convalescent COVID-19 originated in the United States, Italy and Spain. Sample material is recorded as cDNA or gDNA derived from T cells, B-cell-depleted T cells, or PBMCs.

Original processing methods: Estimates of nucleated cell counts were drawn from the amplification of reference gene primers. Repertoires were generated with immunoSEQ multiplex PCR, while TCRdb's copy carries only in-frame clones and drops some. V and J calls and clone size are given by that table; D and trimming were obtained from the DNA. The sample lists 400,000 to 550,000 clones; about 89% were seen once. The length of the CDR3 is 15 residues. Trimming pared 0 bases from V and 4 bases from J, leaving 10 bases between. Germline V gene lookup returns CDR1 MNHNY and CDR2 SVGAGI (reference sequence).

This receptor was identified in a woman under 40 with acute or convalescent COVID-19. Material for sequencing was peripheral blood. The V and J genes are TRBV6-6 and TRBJ1-3, with D possibly TRBD1 on 5 matching bases. CDR3 DNA: TGTGCCAGCAGTTACTCGGAGGGGCGCGGAAACACCATATATTTT. It translates to CASSYSEGRGNTIYF.